Below, one TCR beta chain is given with its context. The sample comes from a study of control samples from healthy donors and cancer patients. Sequencing was performed with immunoSEQ multiplex PCR; in TCRdb, only in-frame clones are kept and a portion is missing. The sample carries about 140,000 clones, about 89% recorded once. Germline CDR1 LNHDA, CDR2 SQIVND (reference sequence). This CDR3 has 13 amino acids. Trimming removed 5 bases from V and 6 bases from J, with 10 bases in between. Sequencing was done on a sample of blood. The sequence was obtained from a young man in good health. The V gene is TRBV19, the J gene TRBJ1-4, with D uncertain. The CDR3: CASSQRMDEKLFF. The CDR3 coding sequence is TGTGCCAGTAGTCAAAGGATGGATGAAAAACTGTTTTTT.